The present T cell receptor (beta chain) was sequenced within a study of T cell responses to AZD1222 COVID-19 vaccine. Only in-frame clones appear in the TCRdb table, and some are missing; sequencing was by immunoSEQ multiplex PCR. The table includes about 62,000 clones, 70% to 90% detected once. The TCR was taken from an adult in good health. The sequencing used peripheral blood, collected on day 0 of AZD1222 vaccination.

The CDR3 loop reads CASSIEGGDEQFF. CDR3 in DNA: TGTGCCAGTAGTATAGAAGGGGGGGATGAGCAGTTCTTC. The chain employs TRBV19 and TRBJ2-1; maybe TRBD2 (7 bases). Trimming removed 0 bases at V and 8 bases at J, with 8 bases between. CDR3 length equals 13 residues. The germline V gene has CDR1 LNHDA and CDR2 SQIVND (reference sequence).